These T cell receptor beta chains were read from a single sample in a study of beta chain features in type 1 diabetes. Sequenced by immunoSEQ multiplex PCR; TCRdb stores in-frame clones only, minus some. The sample includes a few hundred thousand clones, 14% to 15% of them seen just once. The specimen sequenced was naive CD4+ T cells from blood. The receptors come from a man between 18 and 35 years old with type 1 diabetes. The CDR3 runs from the conserved cysteine through the conserved F or W. The order of the fields is D gene, J gene, clone size, V gene, CDR3 DNA, CDR3 protein. D genes are given only for firm matches. Only part of the rows carry a size: once, few, many, or a class if the clone is expanded.

NA TRBJ2-5 once TRBV4-1 TGCGCCAGCAGCCAAGCGGGGGGCCGAGGGACCCAGTACTTC CASSQAGGRGTQYF
NA TRBJ1-2 NA TRBV30 TGTGCCTGGATGCTTATGGGAGGGGCGCCAGACTATGGCTACACCTTC CAWMLMGGAPDYGYTF
NA TRBJ2-5 many TRBV29-1 TGCAGCGCCCTAGAGGTAGAGACCCAGTACTTC CSALEVETQYF
TRBD2 TRBJ2-7 NA TRBV2 TGTGCCAGCCGACTAGCGGGACGTCCAAAGGAGTACTTC CASRLAGRPKEYF
NA TRBJ1-2 few TRBV2 TGTGCCAGCAGTGAAGCCGGGGGGAACTATGGCTACACCTTC CASSEAGGNYGYTF
TRBD1 TRBJ2-3 few TRBV7-6 TGTGCCAGCAGCTTTGAACAGGGGATTAATCTTGCAGATACGCAGTATTTT CASSFEQGINLADTQYF
TRBD2 TRBJ2-1 few TRBV5-5 TGTGCCAGCAGCTTTGGACTAGCGGCATACAATGAGCAGTTCTTC CASSFGLAAYNEQFF
TRBD2 TRBJ2-1 few TRBV18 TGTGCCAGCTCACGGGGACTAGCGGGAGTTGATGAGCAGTTCTTC CASSRGLAGVDEQFF
TRBD1 TRBJ2-1 NA TRBV11-2 TGTGCCAGTGCACCGGGACAGGGATCGCTGGGGGCCAACAATGAGCAGTTCTTC CASAPGQGSLGANNEQFF
TRBD2 TRBJ2-1 NA TRBV6-5 TGTGCCAGCAGTTCAACGGGACTAAATGAGCAGTTCTTC CASSSTGLNEQFF
NA TRBJ2-3 NA TRBV7-6 TGTGCCAGACGGCATCCTGGCTTACTCGGGGTGGGAGATACGCAGTATTTT CARRHPGLLGVGDTQYF
TRBD2 TRBJ2-5 few TRBV30 TGTGCCTGGTCGGGGGGAGAGACCCAGTACTTC CAWSGGETQYF
NA TRBJ2-2 few TRBV7-2 TGTGCCAGCAGCAACCTCCGGGACACCGGGGAGCTGTTTTTT CASSNLRDTGELFF
TRBD1 TRBJ2-1 few TRBV10-3 TGTGCCATCAGTGGACCGGACAGGGGAGGGTCCTACAATGAGCAGTTCTTC CAISGPDRGGSYNEQFF
NA TRBJ2-4 few TRBV6-6 TGTGCCAGCAGTTACCTCGCTGAGGGGGAAAGGAACATTCAGTACTTC CASSYLAEGERNIQYF
NA TRBJ1-1 NA TRBV30 TGTGCCTGGAGTCGGGGGGTACCCACATCAGAAGCTTTCTTT CAWSRGVPTSEAFF
TRBD2 TRBJ2-1 NA TRBV4-1 TGCGCCAGCAGCCTCCCAGGGACTAAAAACAATGAGCAGTTCTTC CASSLPGTKNNEQFF
TRBD2 TRBJ2-5 NA TRBV29-1 TGCAGCGTTGGGAGGACTAGCAACTACCAAGAGACCCAGTACTTC CSVGRTSNYQETQYF
TRBD1 TRBJ2-4 NA TRBV5-4 TGTGCCAGCAGCTTTTTATCCGGGACAGTAGCCAAAAACATTCAGTACTTC CASSFLSGTVAKNIQYF
TRBD2 TRBJ2-1 few TRBV11-1 TGTGCCAGCAGGTCCGGGACTAGGGATTACAATGAGCAGTTCTTC CASRSGTRDYNEQFF
TRBD1 TRBJ2-2 NA TRBV5-4 TGTGCCAGCAGCGTGAACAGGGGATCCTTAGCCGGGGAGCTGTTTTTT CASSVNRGSLAGELFF
TRBD2 TRBJ2-3 NA TRBV19 TGTGCCAGTAGGACGGGACTAGCGGAGTATTTT CASRTGLAEYF
NA TRBJ2-7 few TRBV29-1 TGCAGCGTGGCCCGGCAGGGTTACGAGCAGTACTTC CSVARQGYEQYF
NA TRBJ2-1 NA TRBV6-5 TGTGCCAGCAGTTACTCGATGCGGGCTCACAATGAGCAGTTCTTC CASSYSMRAHNEQFF
TRBD1 TRBJ2-1 few TRBV27 TGTGCCAGCAGTTTATCGGGACAGTACCTGGGTCAGTTCTTC CASSLSGQYLGQFF
TRBD1 TRBJ1-2 few TRBV6-6 TGTGCCAGCAGTTACTCGACTTGGGACAGGGGTAACGGCTACACCTTC CASSYSTWDRGNGYTF